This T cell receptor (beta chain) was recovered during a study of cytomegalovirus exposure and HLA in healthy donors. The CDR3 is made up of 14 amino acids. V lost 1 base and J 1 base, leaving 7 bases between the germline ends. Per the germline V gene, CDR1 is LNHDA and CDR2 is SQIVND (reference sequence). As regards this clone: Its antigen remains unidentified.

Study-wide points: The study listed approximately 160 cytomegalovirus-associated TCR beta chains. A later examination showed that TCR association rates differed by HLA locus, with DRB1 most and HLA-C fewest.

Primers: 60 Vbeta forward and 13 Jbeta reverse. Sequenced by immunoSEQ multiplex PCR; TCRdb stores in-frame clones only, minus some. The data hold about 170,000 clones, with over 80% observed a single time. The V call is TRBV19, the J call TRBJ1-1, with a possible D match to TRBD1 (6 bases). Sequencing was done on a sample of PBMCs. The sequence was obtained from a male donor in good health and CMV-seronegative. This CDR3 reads CASSIGTENTEAFF. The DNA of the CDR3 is TGTGCCAGTAGTATAGGGACAGAGAACACTGAAGCTTTCTTT.